Listed below are T cell receptor beta chains from one sample, sequenced in a study of T cell responses to AZD1222 COVID-19 vaccine. Produced via immunoSEQ multiplex PCR; TCRdb's table is partial and in-frame only. The sample yields about 200,000 clones, about 89% seen once. The source was peripheral blood, collected 28 days after the second AZD1222 dose. These receptors all come from an adult who received the AZD1222 COVID-19 vaccine. The CDR3 runs from the conserved cysteine through the conserved F or W. A D gene is named only where the DNA matches it firmly. A row's size may be missing; if present it is once, few, many or a size class.

CDR3 length	V gene	J gene	D gene	clone size	CDR3 DNA	CDR3 protein
12	TRBV27	TRBJ2-3	.	.	TGTGCCAGCAGTTCTGGAGGGCACGCGCAGTATTTT	CASSSGGHAQYF
15	TRBV9	TRBJ2-1	.	.	TGTGCCAGCAGCGATAAGCGGAGCTCCTACAATGAGCAGTTCTTC	CASSDKRSSYNEQFF
14	TRBV7-9	TRBJ2-7	.	.	TGTGCCAGCAGCTCCACAGGGTTGGTCTACGAGCAGTACTTC	CASSSTGLVYEQYF
17	TRBV4-1	TRBJ1-3	.	.	TGCGCCAGCAGCCAAGATCTGGTGGTAGGTCCTGGAAACACCATATATTTT	CASSQDLVVGPGNTIYF
15	TRBV13	TRBJ2-3	.	.	TGTGCCAGCAGCTTAGAGGGTCGGGACACAGATACGCAGTATTTT	CASSLEGRDTDTQYF
16	TRBV19	TRBJ2-7	TRBD1	.	TGTGCCAGTAGTATAGATTGGACAGGGGTGACCTACGAGCAGTACTTC	CASSIDWTGVTYEQYF
14	TRBV9	TRBJ1-6	.	.	TGTGCCAGCAGCGTAGAGTCGTATAATTCACCCCTCCACTTT	CASSVESYNSPLHF
15	TRBV7-9	TRBJ2-5	TRBD1	once	TGTGCCAGCAGCGGCGGACAGACACAGGGGGAGACCCAGTACTTC	CASSGGQTQGETQYF
13	TRBV7-8	TRBJ2-1	.	.	TGTGCCAGCAGCTTTCTGACCCCCTCTGAGCAGTTCTTC	CASSFLTPSEQFF
15	TRBV7-6	TRBJ2-3	TRBD2	.	TGTGCCAGCAGCTTAGTTGCGGGAGTGACAGATACGCAGTATTTT	CASSLVAGVTDTQYF
13	TRBV11-2	TRBJ2-7	.	.	TGTGCCAGCAGCTTGGGGGACCTGTACGAGCAGTACTTC	CASSLGDLYEQYF
14	TRBV24-1	TRBJ2-1	.	.	TGTGCCACCAGTGACCCCTCAAAGCGGGATGAGCAGTTCTTC	CATSDPSKRDEQFF
14	TRBV3-1/TRBV3-2	TRBJ2-7	.	.	TGTGCCAGCAGCCCTGGGACGGACTCCTACGAGCAGTACTTC	CASSPGTDSYEQYF
15	TRBV10-1	TRBJ2-1	TRBD2	.	TGCGCCAGCAGTTTAAGCGGGATGGGATACAATGAGCAGTTCTTC	CASSLSGMGYNEQFF
13	TRBV19	TRBJ1-1	.	.	TGTGCCAGTAGTTCCTTCCTGAACACTGAAGCTTTCTTT	CASSSFLNTEAFF
15	TRBV10-3	TRBJ2-2	TRBD2	once	TGTGCCATCAGTGTAGCGGGAGTAGGAACCGGGGAGCTGTTTTTT	CAISVAGVGTGELFF
17	TRBV30	TRBJ1-1	TRBD1	.	TGTGCCTGGAGTGTAGGACAGGGGCTCCCTTCGGACACTGAAGCTTTCTTT	CAWSVGQGLPSDTEAFF
15	TRBV7-2	TRBJ2-1	TRBD2	.	TGTGCCAGCAGCTGGGGACTAGCGGGAGGGGATGAGCAGTTCTTC	CASSWGLAGGDEQFF
16	TRBV5-1	TRBJ1-1	.	.	TGCGCCAGCAGCTTGTATGGTAGGGGGGAAAACACTGAAGCTTTCTTT	CASSLYGRGENTEAFF
16	TRBV7-2	TRBJ2-1	.	.	TGTGCCAGCAGCTTATCGAAACACCAGAGGGACAATGAGCAGTTCTTC	CASSLSKHQRDNEQFF
15	TRBV18	TRBJ2-5	.	.	TGTGCCAGCTCACCACCCCGTGCCGTCGGGGAGACCCAGTACTTC	CASSPPRAVGETQYF
14	TRBV10-2	TRBJ2-3	.	.	TGCGCCAGCAGCTCAGACAGCAACACAGATACGCAGTATTTT	CASSSDSNTDTQYF
14	TRBV6-5	TRBJ1-1	TRBD1	.	TGTGCCAGCAGTTTCAACAGGGGACCCACTGAAGCTTTCTTT	CASSFNRGPTEAFF
13	TRBV29-1	TRBJ2-1	TRBD2	.	TGCAGCGTTGGCGGGAGGGCCTACAATGAGCAGTTCTTC	CSVGGRAYNEQFF
16	TRBV7-9	TRBJ1-1	.	.	TGTGCCAGCAGCCCCGTTCCGACGGAGGCGTTCTCTGAAGCTTTCTTT	CASSPVPTEAFSEAFF
16	TRBV5-1	TRBJ2-7	.	once	TGCGCCAGCAGCTTGCGTTCGGGGGCCATTGCCTACGAGCAGTACTTC	CASSLRSGAIAYEQYF